This T cell receptor beta chain was sequenced in a study of cytomegalovirus exposure and HLA in healthy donors. Points from the study as a whole: Later analysis indicated greater clonal expansion among HLA-associated TCR beta chains than among equally common other chains.

Between the trimmed V and J ends, which lost 3 bases and 2 bases, there was a span of 6 bases. There are 13 residues in the CDR3. Germline V gives CDR1 SEHNR, CDR2 FQNEAQ (reference sequence). Everyone who donated was a healthy bone marrow donor. As to this clone: The antigen is unknown.

The PCR had 60 Vbeta and 13 Jbeta primers. TCRdb keeps only in-frame clones here, not all; method: immunoSEQ multiplex PCR. The sample has more than 150,000 clones, 70% to 80% seen once. The chain employs TRBV7-9 and TRBJ2-3; D is uncertain. Source material: PBMCs. This receptor was obtained from a man between 40 and 49 years old in good health and CMV-seronegative. CDR3 residues: CASSLALTDTQYF. For the CDR3, the DNA is TGTGCCAGCAGCTTGGCCCTCACAGATACGCAGTATTTT. Combining the CDR3 with reference TRBV7-9 and TRBJ2-3 gives the whole variable domain DTGVSQNPRHKITKRGQNVTFRCDPISEHNRLYWYRQTLGQGPEFLTYFQNEAQLEKSRLLSDRFSAERPKGSFSTLEIQRTEQGDSAMYLCASSLALTDTQYFGPGTRLTVL.